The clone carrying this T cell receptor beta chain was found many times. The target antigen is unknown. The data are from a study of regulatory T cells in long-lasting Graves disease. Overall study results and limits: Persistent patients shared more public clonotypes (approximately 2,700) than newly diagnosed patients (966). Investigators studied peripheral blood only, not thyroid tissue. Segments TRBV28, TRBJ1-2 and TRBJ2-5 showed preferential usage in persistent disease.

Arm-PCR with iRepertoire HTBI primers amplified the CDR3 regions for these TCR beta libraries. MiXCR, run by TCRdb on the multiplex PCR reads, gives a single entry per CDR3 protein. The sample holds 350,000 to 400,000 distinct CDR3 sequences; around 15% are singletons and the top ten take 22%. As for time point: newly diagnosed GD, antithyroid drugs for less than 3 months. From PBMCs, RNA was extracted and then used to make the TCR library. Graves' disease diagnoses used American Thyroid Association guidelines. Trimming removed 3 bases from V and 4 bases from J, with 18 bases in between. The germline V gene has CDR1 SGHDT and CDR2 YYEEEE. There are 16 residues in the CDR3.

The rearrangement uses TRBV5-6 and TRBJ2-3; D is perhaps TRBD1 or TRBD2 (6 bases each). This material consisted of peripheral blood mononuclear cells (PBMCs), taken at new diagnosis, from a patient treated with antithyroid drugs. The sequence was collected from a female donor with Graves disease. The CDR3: CASSWGAGLGPDTQYF. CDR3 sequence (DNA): TGTGCCAGCAGCTGGGGGGCAGGTCTGGGCCCAGATACGCAGTATTTT.